Below are 14 T cell receptor beta chains sequenced from a single sample in a study of blood T cell repertoires in COVID-19. Produced via immunoSEQ multiplex PCR; TCRdb's table is partial and in-frame only. This sample has about 130,000 clones, with about four fifths found just once. The sequenced material came from peripheral blood. These receptors originate from a man between 40 and 49 years old with active or convalescent COVID-19.

This rearrangement joins TRBV21-1 to TRBJ2-7; the table's D call of TRBD1 was not tested on the DNA. TRBV21-1 corresponds to a pseudogene. The length of the CDR3 is 14 residues. This CDR3 is CASSHEDRDYEQYF. CDR3 DNA sequence: TGTGCCAGCAGCCACGAGGACAGGGATTACGAGCAGTACTTC.

The chain employs TRBV5-1 and TRBJ1-6; 7 bases are a match to TRBD1. CDR1 and CDR2 from the germline V gene are SGHRS and YFSETQ. With 5 bases clipped from V and 6 bases from J, the junction kept 2 bases outside the gene matches. The CDR3 is 13 amino acids. The CDR3 DNA follows: TGCGCCAGCAGTCCAGGGGGTAATTCACCCCTCCACTTT. It encodes CASSPGGNSPLHF.

The chain recombines TRBV6-2 or TRBV6-3 with TRBJ2-5; 9 bases line up with TRBD1. Germline V gene data show CDR1 as MNHEY and CDR2 as SVGEGT. CDR3 length: 16 residues. Trimming removed 1 base from V and 0 bases from J; junction bases left unmatched: 3. In DNA, the CDR3 is TGTGCCAGCAGTTACTGGGGGACAGGGAACCAAGAGACCCAGTACTTC. It specifies CASSYWGTGNQETQYF.

The CDR3 loop is CASSLTGDSGNTIYF. The CDR3 nucleotides are TGTGCCAGCAGCCTAACAGGGGACTCTGGAAACACCATATATTTT. The chain links TRBV27 to TRBJ1-3; TRBD1 aligns across 7 bases. Germline V lookup: CDR1 MNHEY, CDR2 SMNVEV (reference sequence). V lost 6 bases to trimming and J lost 0 bases; unmatched junction nucleotides: 5. The CDR3 is 15 residues long.

The rearrangement joins TRBV27 to TRBJ2-7, with unresolved D. Between the trimmed V and J ends, which lost 3 bases and 2 bases, there was a span of 8 bases. Germline assignment: CDR1 MNHEY and CDR2 SMNVEV (reference sequence). This CDR3 has 13 residues. This CDR3 is CASSFGTTYEQYF. In DNA form, the CDR3 reads TGTGCCAGCAGTTTTGGCACCACCTACGAGCAGTACTTC.

This clone has a handful of counts. The chain employs TRBV7-9 and TRBJ2-2, with 7 bases lining up with TRBD1. V was pared by 6 bases and J by 5 bases, with 3 bases of the junction left unmatched. Germline V lookup: CDR1 SEHNR, CDR2 FQNEAQ (reference sequence). This CDR3 region has 13 residues. CDR3 sequence (DNA): TGTGCCAGCAGTTTACAGGGGACCGGGGAGCTGTTTTTT. Its protein product is CASSLQGTGELFF. Variable domain in full (rest from reference TRBV7-9 and TRBJ2-2): DTGVSQNPRHKITKRGQNVTFRCDPISEHNRLYWYRQTLGQGPEFLTYFQNEAQLEKSRLLSDRFSAERPKGSFSTLEIQRTEQGDSAMYLCASSLQGTGELFFGEGSRLTVL.

This clone was found a few times. The rearrangement links TRBV5-1 to TRBJ2-7, with D tentatively TRBD1 (7 bases). The CDR3 loop spans 15 amino acids. With 3 bases removed from V and 0 bases from J, the gap between germline ends came to 13 bases. Germline-derived CDR1 and CDR2 are SGHRS and YFSETQ. For the CDR3, the DNA is TGCGCCAGCAGCTGGGGGGACAGTTACTCCTACGAGCAGTACTTC. Translating it yields CASSWGDSYSYEQYF.

The chain joins TRBV7-9 to TRBJ1-4, with 7 bases lining up with TRBD1. The CDR3 is made up of 16 amino acids. Trimming removed 2 bases from V and 4 bases from J; junction bases left unmatched: 7. Germline lookup yields CDR1 SEHNR and CDR2 FQNEAQ (reference sequence). CDR3: CASSLPSGQRNEKLFF. In DNA, the CDR3 is TGTGCCAGCAGCTTACCGTCGGGACAGCGTAATGAAAAACTGTTTTTT.

The V and J genes are TRBV7-9 and TRBJ2-5, with 12 bases lining up with TRBD2. Germline CDR1 reads SEHNR; CDR2 reads FQNEAQ (reference sequence). The junction had 9 bases not matched to a gene; V was cut back by 0 bases and J by 1 base. This CDR3 region has 19 residues. The CDR3 region is CASSLAASGGAGVQETQYF. CDR3 bases: TGTGCCAGCAGCTTAGCGGCTAGCGGGGGGGCGGGGGTCCAAGAGACCCAGTACTTC.

CDR3 DNA: TGCGCCAGCAGCTTGGACAGGGACATATTTGGTTCACCCCTCCACTTT. It translates to CASSLDRDIFGSPLHF. The chain couples TRBV5-1 to TRBJ1-6, with D perhaps matching TRBD1 (6 bases). V lost 0 bases and J lost 9, with 16 bases in between. CDR3 length: 16 amino acids. Germline V gives CDR1 SGHRS, CDR2 YFSETQ. Combining the CDR3 with reference TRBV5-1 and TRBJ1-6 gives the whole variable domain KAGVTQTPRYLIKTRGQQVTLSCSPISGHRSVSWYQQTPGQGLQFLFEYFSETQRNKGNFPGRFSGRQFSNSRSEMNVSTLELGDSALYLCASSLDRDIFGSPLHFGNGTRLTVT.

The CDR3 here is CASSRTGAGTEAFF. As DNA, the CDR3 is TGTGCCAGCAGTCGTACAGGGGCGGGCACTGAAGCTTTCTTT. The chain recombines TRBV9 with TRBJ1-1, with 7 bases aligning to TRBD1. Losses at the gene ends were 5 bases for V and 4 bases for J; bases not matched to a gene: 8. Germline CDR1 is SGDLS and CDR2 is YYNGEE. The CDR3 extends over 14 amino acids.

V and J are TRBV4-2 and TRBJ2-1; 7 bases are shared with TRBD2. This CDR3 spans 14 amino acids. The V gene's germline CDR1 is LGHNA and CDR2 YNFKEQ. V shed 0 bases, J shed 8 bases, and the junction held 4 bases outside the gene matches. The DNA for the CDR3 is TGTGCCAGCAGCCAAGATCTGGGGGGGTATGAGCAGTTCTTC. Its protein is CASSQDLGGYEQFF.

The chain is built from TRBV15 and TRBJ2-5; the D gene is possibly TRBD2 (7 bases). The CDR3 runs 15 residues. The germline V gene encodes CDR1 LNHNV and CDR2 YYDKDF (reference sequence). The ends were cut back, 3 bases at V and 6 bases at J, with 17 bases in the middle. CDR3 sequence (DNA): TGTGCCACCAGCAGTCCCTATGAGGGGGGGAAGACCCAGTACTTC. Translation: CATSSPYEGGKTQYF.

The CDR3: CSAVLAGEQFF. Written as DNA, the CDR3 is TGCAGTGCCGTTTTAGCGGGCGAGCAGTTCTTC. V usage is TRBV20-1 and J usage is TRBJ2-1; 7 bases are a match to TRBD2. Germline V gene data show CDR1 as DFQATT and CDR2 as SNEGSKA (reference sequence). The CDR3 runs 11 residues. V was pared by 6 bases and J by 10 bases, with 6 bases of the junction left unmatched.